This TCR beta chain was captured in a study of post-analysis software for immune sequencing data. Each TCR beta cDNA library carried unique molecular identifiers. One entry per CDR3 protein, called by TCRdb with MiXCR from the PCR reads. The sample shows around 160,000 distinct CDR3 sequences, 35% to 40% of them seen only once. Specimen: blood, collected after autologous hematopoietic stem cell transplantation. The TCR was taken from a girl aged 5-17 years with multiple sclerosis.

CDR3 in DNA: TGCAGTGCTAGAGATGTTCGAGCGGGAGGGCAATACACCGGGGAGCTGTTTTTT. Translated: CSARDVRAGGQYTGELFF. The chain carries TRBV20-1 and TRBJ2-2, with TRBD2 matching over 10 bases. This CDR3 comprises 18 residues. Germline assignment: CDR1 DFQATT and CDR2 SNEGSKA (reference sequence). V shed 0 bases, J shed 3 bases, and the junction held 10 bases outside the gene matches.